These 10 T cell receptor beta chains came from one sample sequenced in a study of cytomegalovirus exposure and HLA in healthy donors. Use of 60 Vbeta and 13 Jbeta primers characterized the PCR. TCRdb's table, derived via immunoSEQ multiplex PCR, lists solely in-frame clones and lacks some. The sample records tens of thousands of clones, 82% being singletons. Source material: PBMCs. The receptor source for this set is a man over 45 in good health and CMV-seronegative.

The chain combines TRBV15 with TRBJ2-7; a possible D gene is TRBD2 (5 bases). The CDR3 contains 13 residues. Trimming removed 8 bases from V and 0 bases from J, with 11 bases in between. Germline-derived CDR1 and CDR2 are LNHNV and YYDKDF (reference sequence). The CDR3 sequence: CATSRGSSYEQYF. The DNA of the CDR3 is TGTGCCACCTCCCGGGGTAGCTCCTACGAGCAGTACTTC. Based on the CDR3 plus reference TRBV15 and TRBJ2-7, the full variable domain is DAMVIQNPRYQVTQFGKPVTLSCSQTLNHNVMYWYQQKSSQAPKLLFHYYDKDFNNEADTPDNFQSRRPNTSFCFLDIRSPGLGDTAMYLCATSRGSSYEQYFGPGTRLTVT.

This clone has a handful of counts. The CDR3 protein is CASSLAWTSRLNEQYF. In DNA, the CDR3 is TGTGCCAGCAGTTTGGCGTGGACTAGCCGCCTGAACGAGCAGTACTTC. The rearrangement links TRBV27 to TRBJ2-7; 8 positions agree with TRBD2. The CDR3 runs to 16 residues. Germline CDR1 reads MNHEY; CDR2 reads SMNVEV (reference sequence). The trim removed 3 bases at V and 5 bases at J, leaving 12 bases unmatched.

This clone was detected only once. V usage is TRBV2 and J usage is TRBJ2-7, with D possibly matching TRBD1 (6 bases). Germline V CDR1 and CDR2: SNHLY, FYNNEI. V lost 3 bases, J lost 1 base, and 10 bases lay in between. This CDR3 comprises 14 residues. The CDR3 protein is CASSENRDSYEQYF. CDR3 coding DNA: TGTGCCAGCAGTGAGAACAGGGATTCCTACGAGCAGTACTTC.

This sequence joins TRBV6-5 and TRBJ2-7; 9 nucleotides align to TRBD1. Losses at the gene ends were 5 bases for V and 4 bases for J; bases not matched to a gene: 3. Germline V gives CDR1 MNHEY, CDR2 SVGAGI. The CDR3 is made up of 13 amino acids. CDR3 amino acids: CASSTGTGYEQYF. CDR3 DNA: TGTGCCAGCAGTACAGGGACAGGGTACGAGCAGTACTTC.

The chain joins TRBV2 to TRBJ2-2, with 12 bases that match TRBD2. The germline V gene encodes CDR1 SNHLY and CDR2 FYNNEI. This CDR3 spans 14 amino acids. The trim removed 8 bases at V and 5 bases at J, leaving 3 bases unmatched. CDR3 region: CASLGTSGTGELFF. CDR3 coding DNA: TGTGCCAGCCTAGGGACTAGCGGGACCGGGGAGCTGTTTTTT.

This clone was seen just once. CDR3 in DNA: TGTGCCACCAGCAGAGGCTTCCTAAGCGGGAGGGCCTCTGGGGCCAACGTCCTGACTTTC. It codes for CATSRGFLSGRASGANVLTF. J is TRBJ2-6 and V is TRBV15; 10 bases agree with TRBD2. The germline V gene encodes CDR1 LNHNV and CDR2 YYDKDF (reference sequence). The length of the CDR3 is 20 residues. The junction had 9 bases not matched to a gene; V was cut back by 1 base and J by 0 bases. Filled out from reference TRBV15 and TRBJ2-6, the complete variable domain reads DAMVIQNPRYQVTQFGKPVTLSCSQTLNHNVMYWYQQKSSQAPKLLFHYYDKDFNNEADTPDNFQSRRPNTSFCFLDIRSPGLGDTAMYLCATSRGFLSGRASGANVLTFGAGSRLTVL.

V is TRBV7-2 and J is TRBJ1-2; D not certain. Between the trimmed V and J ends, which lost 3 bases and 0 bases, there was a span of 5 bases. The germline CDR1 and CDR2 sequences are SGHTA and FQGNSA. The CDR3 loop spans 13 amino acids. The CDR3 DNA sequence: TGTGCCAGCAGCTTCCCTCCTAACTATGGCTACACCTTC. It encodes CASSFPPNYGYTF.

The J gene is TRBJ1-1, the V gene TRBV29-1; D might be TRBD1 (6 bases). The CDR3 sequence is 13 residues long. Trimming pared 5 bases from V and 2 bases from J, leaving 12 bases between. Germline assignment: CDR1 SQVTM and CDR2 ANQGSEA. CDR3 protein: CSVSQGTNTEAFF. CDR3 nucleotide sequence: TGCAGCGTTTCACAGGGAACCAACACTGAAGCTTTCTTT.

The rearrangement joins TRBV5-1 to TRBJ2-2; the D gene is possibly TRBD1 (5 bases). Germline V lookup: CDR1 SGHRS, CDR2 YFSETQ. The CDR3 totals 13 residues. The V end lost 0 bases, the J end lost 6 bases, and 6 bases lay between the germline ends. In DNA form, the CDR3 reads TGCGCCAGCAGCTTGGGCAGGGCCGGGGAGCTGTTTTTT. Translated, it gives CASSLGRAGELFF.

The chain couples TRBV6-6 to TRBJ2-2; 9 nucleotides line up with TRBD1. CDR1 is MNHNY and CDR2 is SVGAGI in the germline V gene (reference sequence). With 7 bases clipped from V and 6 bases from J, the junction kept 9 bases outside the gene matches. The length of the CDR3 is 15 residues. The CDR3 DNA sequence: TGTGCCAGCAACCCCCGGGACAGGGAATCCGGGGAGCTGTTTTTT. Its translation is CASNPRDRESGELFF.